This TCR beta chain originates from a study of regulatory T cells in long-lasting Graves disease. Researchers made TCR beta libraries by using iRepertoire HTBI primers and running Arm-PCR on CDR3 regions. A single record per CDR3 protein comes from TCRdb applying MiXCR to the multiplex PCR reads. There are approximately 250,000 distinct CDR3 sequences in the sample; around 20% occur only once, and around 20% lies in the top ten. This clonotype has at least ten counts. The time point: newly diagnosed GD, antithyroid drugs for less than 3 months. Construction of the TCR library relied on RNA isolated from PBMCs. From germline, CDR1 is LNHDA and CDR2 SQIVND (reference sequence). Deletions cut 1 base from V and 13 bases from J, with 14 bases between. CDR3 length: 13 residues.

The starting material was peripheral blood mononuclear cells (PBMCs), obtained at new diagnosis, from a patient treated with antithyroid drugs. This sequence originates from a female donor with Graves disease. J is TRBJ2-4 and V is TRBV19, with a weak D call TRBD2 (5 bases). CDR3 amino acids: CASSIGGRGQQYF. Written as DNA, the CDR3 is TGTGCCAGTAGTATAGGGGGTCGGGGTCAGCAGTACTTC.